A selection of T cell receptor beta chains follows, all from one sample in a study of patients and donors after allogeneic stem cell transplantation. TCRdb reprocessed the RT-PCR reads via MiXCR and lists one record per CDR3 protein. The repertoire holds more than 850,000 distinct CDR3 sequences, with about a sixth as singletons. The sample taken for sequencing was blood, either unsorted or a sorted T cell fraction (not recorded which). The source is a human donor who was either an allogeneic HSCT recipient or a stem cell or donor lymphocyte infusion donor (not recorded which). It is not recorded whose cells these are; they may come from a transplant donor. Each CDR3 is given with its conserved first and last residue. The D gene is left open where the match is weak. Some rows mark clone size as missing; the rest say once, few, many or name a class of expanded clone.

many	NA	TRBV12-3/TRBV12-4	TRBJ1-5	CASSLAYGGSDQPQHF	TGTGCCAGCAGTTTAGCGTACGGGGGTTCGGATCAGCCCCAGCATTTT
NA	NA	TRBV15	TRBJ2-7	CATSPRTLGGEQYF	TGTGCCACCAGCCCCCGGACCCTAGGTGGCGAGCAGTACTTC
NA	TRBD1	TRBV3-1	TRBJ1-2	CASSPGGQGGYGYTF	TGTGCCAGCAGCCCTGGGGGACAGGGCGGATATGGCTACACCTTC
NA	NA	TRBV5-5	TRBJ2-7	CASSSPGQFYEQYF	TGTGCCAGCAGCTCCCCGGGACAATTTTACGAGCAGTACTTC
NA	TRBD1	TRBV29-1	TRBJ1-1	CSVKPGTGGTEAFF	TGCAGCGTCAAACCTGGGACAGGGGGTACTGAAGCTTTCTTT
NA	NA	TRBV11-1	TRBJ2-1	CASSISGTPRFF	TGTGCCAGCAGCATATCCGGGACCCCGCGGTTCTTC
NA	NA	TRBV12-3/TRBV12-4	TRBJ2-7	CASSFEETGGLSYEQYF	TGTGCCAGCAGTTTTGAGGAGACAGGAGGCTTAAGCTACGAGCAGTACTTC
NA	NA	TRBV6-4	TRBJ2-1	CASSDSPGSDGNEQFF	TGTGCCAGCAGTGACTCCCCCGGGAGCGACGGGAATGAGCAGTTCTTC
NA	NA	TRBV19	TRBJ2-1	CASSSPRDGYNEQFF	TGTGCCAGTAGTAGCCCCCGGGACGGATACAATGAGCAGTTCTTC
NA	NA	TRBV27	TRBJ1-1	CASSLIWDATEAFF	TGTGCCAGCAGTTTAATCTGGGACGCCACTGAAGCTTTCTTT